Shown below are 16 T cell receptor beta chains from a single sample sequenced in a study of T cells in women clearing cervical HPV infection. Some clones are missing from TCRdb's copy, which holds only in-frame ones; the method was immunoSEQ multiplex PCR. Here the sample table reports roughly 34,000 clones. Sequences were obtained from blood buffy coat. The receptors were gathered from a woman between 18 and 75 years old with a cervical HPV16 infection that either progressed to CIN3+ or cleared (not recorded which).

In regard to this clone: Read coverage stops 3 residues before the CDR3 terminus; the germline J gene supplies the remainder. The chain couples TRBV5-1 to TRBJ2-1; TRBD2 matches at 12 bases. The CDR3 is made up of 16 amino acids. Unmatched junction bases numbered 8, after V lost 4 bases and J lost 6 bases. The germline V gene encodes CDR1 SGHRS and CDR2 YFSETQ. Partial CDR3 DNA: TGCGCCAGCAGCAACTTACCTAGCGGGGGGGTCAATGAG. This encodes CASSNLPSGGVNE. The full CDR3 protein reads CASSNLPSGGVNEQFF.

Concerning this clone itself: The CDR3 end is not reached by the read, which stops 3 residues before it; the germline J gene fills it in. This rearrangement joins TRBV2 to TRBJ2-7; 8 nucleotides agree with TRBD2. After removal of 6 bases from V and 4 bases from J, the junction contained 8 bases not matched to a gene. The CDR3 sequence is 14 residues long. Germline V gene lookup returns CDR1 SNHLY and CDR2 FYNNEI. The CDR3 reads CASSSGLGGYEQYF. The CDR3 bases that were read are TGTGCCAGCAGCTCGGGACTAGGGGGTTACGAG.

With respect to this clone: The CDR3 end is not reached by the read, which stops 3 residues before it; the germline J gene fills it in. The genes are TRBV12-3 or TRBV12-4 and TRBJ1-6; 10 nucleotides match TRBD1. The CDR3 spans 14 residues. The trim removed 8 bases at V and 10 bases at J, leaving 8 bases unmatched. Incomplete CDR3 DNA: TGTGCCAGCGGAACCGGGACAGGGGACTCACCC. Its protein product is CASGTGTGDSP. The entire CDR3 is CASGTGTGDSPLHF.

Note on this clone: The CDR3 end falls 3 residues outside the read, so it is completed with the germline J gene. This chain links TRBV5-1 with TRBJ2-3; the D gene is possibly TRBD2 (6 bases). V was trimmed by 4 bases and J by 3 bases, leaving 15 bases between them. CDR3 length equals 15 residues. Germline V CDR1 and CDR2: SGHRS, YFSETQ. CDR3 DNA, as far as it was read: TGCGCCAGCAGCCCCACGACTAGAACAACAGATACG. It is translated as CASSPTTRTTDT. The whole CDR3 sequence reads CASSPTTRTTDTQYF.

Of note for this clone: The read falls 3 residues short of the CDR3 end, and the missing part is taken from the germline J gene. The gene calls are TRBV6-9 and TRBJ2-6; the D gene is possibly TRBD1 (5 bases). The CDR3 has 21 residues. Germline CDR1 MNHGY, CDR2 SVAAGI. Trimming shortened V by 0 bases and J by 0 bases, and 21 bases separated the two germline ends. The CDR3 loop reads CASSYSNPIKDTRSGANVLTF. CDR3 DNA, as far as it was read: TGTGCCAGCAGTTATTCGAATCCAATTAAGGACACCCGCTCTGGGGCCAACGTC.

A note on this clone: The read ends 3 residues early relative to the CDR3; the germline J gene fills the gap. The rearrangement links TRBV18 to TRBJ1-2; 7 nucleotides align to TRBD1. Per germline, CDR1 KGHSH and CDR2 LQKENI. This CDR3 has 12 residues. The CDR3 region is CASSPTGYDYTF. CDR3 DNA (partial): TGTGCCAGCTCACCGACAGGGTACGAC.

Points on this clone: The read ends 3 residues early relative to the CDR3; the germline J gene fills the gap. V is TRBV19 and J is TRBJ1-5; D perhaps matches TRBD1 (5 bases). V lost 5 bases and J 0 bases, leaving 8 bases between the germline ends. Germline assignment: CDR1 LNHDA and CDR2 SQIVND (reference sequence). The CDR3 loop spans 14 amino acids. The CDR3 protein is CASSGALSNQPQHF. Incomplete CDR3 DNA: TGTGCCAGTAGTGGGGCGCTTAGCAATCAGCCC. Filled out from reference TRBV19 and TRBJ1-5, the complete variable domain reads DGGITQSPKYLFRKEGQNVTLSCEQNLNHDAMYWYRQDPGQGLRLIYYSQIVNDFQKGDIAEGYSVSREKKESFPLTVTSAQKNPTAFYLCASSGALSNQPQHFGDGTRLSIL.

Note on this clone: The read is 3 residues too short to cover the CDR3 end, so that end is filled in from the germline J gene. V usage is TRBV5-1 and J usage is TRBJ1-1; 8 bases are shared with TRBD1. The ends lost 3 bases at V and 0 bases at J; junction bases unmatched: 7. Germline V gives CDR1 SGHRS, CDR2 YFSETQ. The CDR3 loop spans 16 amino acids. CDR3 bases read: TGCGCCAGCAGCTCCGGACAGGGCCTCATGAACACTGAA. Its protein product is CASSSGQGLMNTE. The whole CDR3 sequence is CASSSGQGLMNTEAFF.

Concerning this clone: The read ends 3 residues shy of where the CDR3 ends; the end is completed using the germline J gene. The chain combines TRBV29-1 with TRBJ1-2, with 10 bases aligning to TRBD1. Losses at the gene ends were 4 bases for V and 3 bases for J; bases not matched to a gene: 11. The CDR3 is 16 amino acids. CDR1 is SQVTM, CDR2 ANQGSEA, per germline. The chain's CDR3 is CSVGYLGQGSDYGYTF. CDR3 DNA, as far as it was read: TGCAGCGTTGGCTATCTGGGACAGGGGTCGGACTATGGC.

On this clone itself: The read comes to an end 3 residues before the CDR3 does, leaving the germline J gene to fill in the end. Different DNA sequences within this sample yield the same CDR3. The chain is built from TRBV7-9 and TRBJ2-1, with a weak D call TRBD1 (6 bases). Germline loops: CDR1 SEHNR, CDR2 FQNEAQ (reference sequence). This CDR3 contains 13 residues. Trimming removed 3 bases from V and 4 bases from J, with 7 bases in between. The CDR3 loop is CASSFGTYNEQFF. The sequenced CDR3 bases are TGTGCCAGCAGCTTCGGGACATACAATGAG. Looking up the rest from reference TRBV7-9 and TRBJ2-1 gives the full variable domain: DTGVSQNPRHKITKRGQNVTFRCDPISEHNRLYWYRQTLGQGPEFLTYFQNEAQLEKSRLLSDRFSAERPKGSFSTLEIQRTEQGDSAMYLCASSFGTYNEQFFGPGTRLTVL.

About this clone: The read ends 3 residues early relative to the CDR3; the germline J gene fills the gap. The chain is built from TRBV4-1 and TRBJ2-7; 7 bases are a match to TRBD1. This CDR3 contains 15 residues. CDR1 and CDR2 from the germline V gene are MGHRA and YSYEKL. V trimming: 5 bases; J trimming: 5 bases; junction bases outside the gene matches: 12. The sequenced CDR3 bases are TGCGCCAGCAGCTGGCCGCGAGCAGGGGGTAACGAG. Residues: CASSWPRAGGNE. The whole CDR3 protein is CASSWPRAGGNEQYF.

With respect to this clone: The read halts 3 residues ahead of the CDR3 end, with the missing end drawn from the germline J gene. The V call is TRBV11-2, the J call TRBJ2-1; unclear D gene. CDR3 length equals 11 residues. Germline CDR1 is SGHAT and CDR2 is FQNNGV. The V end lost 6 bases, the J end lost 9 bases, and 9 bases lay between the germline ends. The CDR3 protein is CASSLYGEQFF. The part of the CDR3 DNA that was read is TGTGCCAGCAGTCTATACGGTGAG.

This clone is classed as medium-sized by frequency. Read sequence stops 3 residues before the CDR3 end, and the germline J gene provides the missing end. This chain connects TRBV19 to TRBJ2-1; 16 bases are shared with TRBD2. V shed 8 bases, J shed 2 bases, and the junction held 6 bases outside the gene matches. CDR1 and CDR2 (germline): LNHDA, SQIVND (reference sequence). The CDR3 length is 17 residues. This CDR3 reads CASGTSGGAATYNEQFF. Incomplete CDR3 DNA: TGTGCCAGTGGGACTAGCGGGGGGGCCGCGACCTACAATGAG. The full variable domain, its missing parts supplied by reference TRBV19 and TRBJ2-1, is DGGITQSPKYLFRKEGQNVTLSCEQNLNHDAMYWYRQDPGQGLRLIYYSQIVNDFQKGDIAEGYSVSREKKESFPLTVTSAQKNPTAFYLCASGTSGGAATYNEQFFGPGTRLTVL.

Details on this clone: The read ends 3 residues before the CDR3 terminus; that terminus is restored from the germline J gene. V is TRBV9 and J is TRBJ2-3; no definite D call. The V end was cut by 4 bases, the J end by 1 base, with 13 bases between. The CDR3 runs 15 residues. Germline CDR1 and CDR2: SGDLS and YYNGEE. This CDR3 is CASSPYGSGTDTQYF. The sequenced CDR3 bases are TGTGCCAGCAGCCCGTACGGGTCGGGCACAGATACG.

Points on this clone: The CDR3 end falls 3 residues outside the read, so it is completed with the germline J gene. This sequence joins TRBV13 and TRBJ2-2; 8 bases match TRBD1. J was trimmed by 1 base and V by 4 bases; bases with no gene match: 5. Germline-derived CDR1 and CDR2 are PRHDT and FYEKMQ (reference sequence). The CDR3 totals 16 residues. The sequenced CDR3 bases are TGTGCCAGCAGCTCCGACAGGGGTCGGAACACCGGGGAG. As protein: CASSSDRGRNTGE. The full-length CDR3 reads as CASSSDRGRNTGELFF.

On this clone: The CDR3 end is not reached by the read, which stops 3 residues before it; the germline J gene fills it in. The V call is TRBV30, the J call TRBJ1-6, with 7 bases matching TRBD1. CDR3 length: 13 amino acids. Germline CDR1 and CDR2: GTSNPN and SVGIG (reference sequence). The V and J ends lost 3 bases and 6 bases, in that order; junction bases with no gene match: 2. The CDR3 bases that were read are TGTGCCTGGAGGGGACAGTTTAATTCACCC. This encodes CAWRGQFNSP. The CDR3, in full, reads CAWRGQFNSPLHF. Full variable domain (outside the CDR3, taken from reference TRBV30 and TRBJ1-6): SQTIHQWPATLVQPVGSPLSLECTVEGTSNPNLYWYRQAAGRGLQLLFYSVGIGQISSEVPQNLSASRPQDRQFILSSKKLLLSDSGFYLCAWRGQFNSPLHFGNGTRLTVT.